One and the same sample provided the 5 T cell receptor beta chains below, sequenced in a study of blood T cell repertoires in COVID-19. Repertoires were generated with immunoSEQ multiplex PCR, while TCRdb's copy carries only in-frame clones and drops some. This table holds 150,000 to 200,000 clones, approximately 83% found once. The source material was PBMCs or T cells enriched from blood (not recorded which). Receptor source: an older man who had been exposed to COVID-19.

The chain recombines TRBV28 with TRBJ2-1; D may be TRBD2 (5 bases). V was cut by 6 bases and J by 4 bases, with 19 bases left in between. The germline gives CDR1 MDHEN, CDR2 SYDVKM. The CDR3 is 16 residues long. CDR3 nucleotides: TGTGCCAGCAGGACTGGGCGAGCGGACCCATACAATGAGCAGTTCTTC. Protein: CASRTGRADPYNEQFF.

The chain's CDR3 is CASSPNDRNQPQHF. The CDR3 DNA follows: TGTGCCAGCTCACCGAACGACAGGAATCAGCCCCAGCATTTT. This chain connects TRBV18 to TRBJ1-5; D may be TRBD1 (6 bases). The germline V gene encodes CDR1 KGHSH and CDR2 LQKENI. The CDR3 covers 14 residues. V lost 3 bases to trimming and J lost 4 bases, with 10 bases between them.

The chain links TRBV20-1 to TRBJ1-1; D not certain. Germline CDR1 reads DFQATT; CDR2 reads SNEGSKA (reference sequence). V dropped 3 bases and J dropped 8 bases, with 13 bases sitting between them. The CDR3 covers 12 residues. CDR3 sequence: CSASLELGEAFF. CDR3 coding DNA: TGCAGTGCTAGTCTGGAGCTCGGGGAAGCTTTCTTT.

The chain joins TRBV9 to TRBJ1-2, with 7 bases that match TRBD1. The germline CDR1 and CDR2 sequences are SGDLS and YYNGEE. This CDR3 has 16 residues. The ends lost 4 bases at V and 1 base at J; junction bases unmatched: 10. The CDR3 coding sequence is TGTGCCAGCAGCCCCCTAGTGGCAGGGGGTAACTATGGCTACACCTTC. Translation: CASSPLVAGGNYGYTF.

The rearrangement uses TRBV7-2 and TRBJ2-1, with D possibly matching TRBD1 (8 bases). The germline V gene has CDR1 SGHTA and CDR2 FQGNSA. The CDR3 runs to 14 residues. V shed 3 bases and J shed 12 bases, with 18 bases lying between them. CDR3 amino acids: CASSLTGVPGGQFF. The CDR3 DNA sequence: TGTGCCAGCAGCTTGACAGGGGTACCGGGAGGGCAGTTCTTC. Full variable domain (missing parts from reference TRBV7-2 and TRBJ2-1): GAGVSQSPSNKVTEKGKDVELRCDPISGHTALYWYRQSLGQGLEFLIYFQGNSAPDKSGLPSDRFSAERTGGSVSTLTIQRTQQEDSAVYLCASSLTGVPGGQFFGPGTRLTVL.